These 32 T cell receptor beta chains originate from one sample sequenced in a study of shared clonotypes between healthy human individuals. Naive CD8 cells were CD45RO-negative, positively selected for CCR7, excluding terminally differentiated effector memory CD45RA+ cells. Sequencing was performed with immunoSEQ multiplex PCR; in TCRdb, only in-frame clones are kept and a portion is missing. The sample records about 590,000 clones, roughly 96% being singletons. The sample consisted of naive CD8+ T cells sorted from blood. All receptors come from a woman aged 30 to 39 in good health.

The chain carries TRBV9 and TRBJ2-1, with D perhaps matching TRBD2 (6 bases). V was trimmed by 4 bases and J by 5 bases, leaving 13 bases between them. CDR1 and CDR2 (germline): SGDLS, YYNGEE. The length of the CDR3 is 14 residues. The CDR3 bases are TGTGCCAGCAGCACCGGGACTCAAAACAATGAGCAGTTCTTC. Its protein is CASSTGTQNNEQFF.

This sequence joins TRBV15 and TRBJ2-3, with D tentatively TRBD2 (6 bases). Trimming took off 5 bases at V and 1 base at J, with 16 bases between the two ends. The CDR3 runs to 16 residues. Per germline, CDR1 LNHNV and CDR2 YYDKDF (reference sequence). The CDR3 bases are TGTGCCACCAGCGGACTCCTAGCGACTCGCACAGATACGCAGTATTTT. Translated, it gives CATSGLLATRTDTQYF.

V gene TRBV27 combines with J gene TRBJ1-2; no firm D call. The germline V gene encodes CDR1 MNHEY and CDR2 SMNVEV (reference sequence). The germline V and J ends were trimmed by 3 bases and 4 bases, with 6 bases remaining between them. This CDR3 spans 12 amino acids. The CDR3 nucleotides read TGTGCCAGCAGTTTTGGAGGCTATGGCTACACCTTC. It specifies CASSFGGYGYTF.

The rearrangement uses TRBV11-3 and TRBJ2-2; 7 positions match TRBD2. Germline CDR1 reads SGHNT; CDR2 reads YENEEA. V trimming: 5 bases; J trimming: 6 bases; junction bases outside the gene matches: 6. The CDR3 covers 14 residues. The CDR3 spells CASSPGLGPGELFF. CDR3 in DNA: TGTGCCAGCAGCCCCGGACTAGGCCCCGGGGAGCTGTTTTTT.

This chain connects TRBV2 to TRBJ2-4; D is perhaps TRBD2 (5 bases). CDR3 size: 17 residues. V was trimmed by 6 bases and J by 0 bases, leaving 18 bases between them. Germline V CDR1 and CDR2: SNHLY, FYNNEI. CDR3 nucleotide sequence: TGTGCCAGCAGACCCAAACGAGCGGTTCTAGCCAAAAACATTCAGTACTTC. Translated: CASRPKRAVLAKNIQYF.

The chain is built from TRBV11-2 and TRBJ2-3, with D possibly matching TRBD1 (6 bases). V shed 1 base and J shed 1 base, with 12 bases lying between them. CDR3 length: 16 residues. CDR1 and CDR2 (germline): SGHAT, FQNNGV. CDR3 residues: CASSLGAGAGTDTQYF. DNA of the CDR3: TGTGCCAGCAGCTTAGGCGCAGGGGCTGGCACAGATACGCAGTATTTT.

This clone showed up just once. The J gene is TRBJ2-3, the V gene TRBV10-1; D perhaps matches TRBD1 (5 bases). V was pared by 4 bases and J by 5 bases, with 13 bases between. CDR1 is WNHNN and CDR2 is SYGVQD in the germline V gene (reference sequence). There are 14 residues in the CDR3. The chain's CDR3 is CASSGYPRGDTQYF. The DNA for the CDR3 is TGCGCCAGCAGTGGGTATCCTAGGGGAGATACGCAGTATTTT.

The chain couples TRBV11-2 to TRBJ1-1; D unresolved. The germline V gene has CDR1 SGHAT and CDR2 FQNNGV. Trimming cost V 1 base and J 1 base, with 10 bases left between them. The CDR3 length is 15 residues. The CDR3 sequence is CASSLGGLGNTEAFF. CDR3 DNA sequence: TGTGCCAGCAGCTTAGGCGGGTTAGGGAACACTGAAGCTTTCTTT.

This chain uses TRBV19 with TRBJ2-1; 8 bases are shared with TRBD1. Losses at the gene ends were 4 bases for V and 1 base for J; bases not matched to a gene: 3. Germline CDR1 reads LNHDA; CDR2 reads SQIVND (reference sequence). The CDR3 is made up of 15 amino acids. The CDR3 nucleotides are TGTGCCAGTAGTACAACAGGGGGATCCTACAATGAGCAGTTCTTC. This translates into CASSTTGGSYNEQFF.

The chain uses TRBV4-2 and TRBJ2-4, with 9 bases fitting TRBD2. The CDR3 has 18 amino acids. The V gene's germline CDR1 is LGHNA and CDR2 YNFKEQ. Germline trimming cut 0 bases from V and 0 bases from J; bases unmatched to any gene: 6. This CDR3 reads CASSQEGGLALAKNIQYF. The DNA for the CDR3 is TGTGCCAGCAGCCAAGAGGGGGGACTAGCATTAGCCAAAAACATTCAGTACTTC.

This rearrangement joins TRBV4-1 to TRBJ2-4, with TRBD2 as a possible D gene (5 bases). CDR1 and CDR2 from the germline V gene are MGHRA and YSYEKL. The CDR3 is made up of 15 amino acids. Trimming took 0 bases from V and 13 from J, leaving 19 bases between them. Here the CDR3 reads CASSQEPFGGKGQYF. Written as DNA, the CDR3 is TGCGCCAGCAGCCAAGAACCCTTTGGAGGAAAGGGACAGTACTTC.

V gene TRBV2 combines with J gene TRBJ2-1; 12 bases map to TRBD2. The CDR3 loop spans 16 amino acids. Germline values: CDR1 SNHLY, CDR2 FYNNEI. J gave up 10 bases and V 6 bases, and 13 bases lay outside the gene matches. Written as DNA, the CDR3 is TGTGCCAGCAGCCTCCGACTAGCGGGAGAAGGGGGGGAGCAGTTCTTC. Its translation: CASSLRLAGEGGEQFF.

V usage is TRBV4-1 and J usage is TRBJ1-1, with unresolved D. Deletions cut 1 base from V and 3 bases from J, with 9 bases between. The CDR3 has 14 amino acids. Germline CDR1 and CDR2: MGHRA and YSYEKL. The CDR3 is CASSQGNGDTEAFF. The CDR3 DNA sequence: TGCGCCAGCAGCCAAGGGAACGGCGACACTGAAGCTTTCTTT.

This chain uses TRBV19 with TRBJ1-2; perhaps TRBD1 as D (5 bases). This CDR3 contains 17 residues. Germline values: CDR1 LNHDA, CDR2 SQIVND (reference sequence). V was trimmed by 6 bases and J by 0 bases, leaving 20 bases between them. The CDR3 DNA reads TGTGCCAGTAGCATAAACCACCAGGACATGGCTAACTATGGCTACACCTTC. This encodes CASSINHQDMANYGYTF.

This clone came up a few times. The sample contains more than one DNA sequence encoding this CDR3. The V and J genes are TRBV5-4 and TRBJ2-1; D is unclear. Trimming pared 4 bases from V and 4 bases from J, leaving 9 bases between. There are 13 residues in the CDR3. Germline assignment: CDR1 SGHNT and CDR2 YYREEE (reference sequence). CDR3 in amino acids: CASSPESYNEQFF. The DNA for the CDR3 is TGTGCCAGCAGCCCGGAATCTTACAATGAGCAGTTCTTC.

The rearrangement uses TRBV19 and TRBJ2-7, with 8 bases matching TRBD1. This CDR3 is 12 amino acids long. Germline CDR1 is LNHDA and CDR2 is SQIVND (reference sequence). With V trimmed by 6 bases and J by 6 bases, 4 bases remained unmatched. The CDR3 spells CASSGQGFEQYF. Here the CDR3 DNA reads TGTGCCAGTAGCGGACAGGGATTCGAGCAGTACTTC.

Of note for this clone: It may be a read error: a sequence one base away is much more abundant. This chain's CDR3 is CASSAGTGAYEQYF. CDR3 in DNA: TGTGCCAGCAGCGCCGGGACAGGGGCCTACGAGCAGTACTTC. The chain joins TRBV5-8 to TRBJ2-7, with 10 bases matching TRBD1. The ends lost 4 bases at V and 2 bases at J; junction bases unmatched: 3. CDR3 length equals 14 residues. Germline CDR1 and CDR2: SGHTS and YDEGEE.

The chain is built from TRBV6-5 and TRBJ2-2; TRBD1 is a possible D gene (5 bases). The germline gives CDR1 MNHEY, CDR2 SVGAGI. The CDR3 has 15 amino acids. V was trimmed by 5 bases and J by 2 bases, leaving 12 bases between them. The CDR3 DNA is TGTGCCAGCAGTAGGCAGACAGTAAACACCGGGGAGCTGTTTTTT. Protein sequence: CASSRQTVNTGELFF.

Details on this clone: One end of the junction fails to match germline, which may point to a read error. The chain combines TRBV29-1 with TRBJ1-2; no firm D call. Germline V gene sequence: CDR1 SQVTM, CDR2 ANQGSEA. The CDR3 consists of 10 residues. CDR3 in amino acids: CSVDDMANPF. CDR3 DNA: TGCAGCGTTGATGATATGGCTAATCCCTTC.

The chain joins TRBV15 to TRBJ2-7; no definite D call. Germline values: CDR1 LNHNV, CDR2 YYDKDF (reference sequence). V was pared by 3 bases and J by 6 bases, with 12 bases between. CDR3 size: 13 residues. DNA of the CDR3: TGTGCCACCAGCAGTGCGGCCAGTCTCGAGCAGTACTTC. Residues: CATSSAASLEQYF.

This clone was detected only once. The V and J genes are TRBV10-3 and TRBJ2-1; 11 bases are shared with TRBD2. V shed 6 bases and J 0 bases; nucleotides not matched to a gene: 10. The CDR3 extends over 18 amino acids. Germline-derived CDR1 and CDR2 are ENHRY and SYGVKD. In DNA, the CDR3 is TGTGCCATCAGCGGACTAGCGGGCCCTTCTAGCTCCTACAATGAGCAGTTCTTC. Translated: CAISGLAGPSSSYNEQFF.

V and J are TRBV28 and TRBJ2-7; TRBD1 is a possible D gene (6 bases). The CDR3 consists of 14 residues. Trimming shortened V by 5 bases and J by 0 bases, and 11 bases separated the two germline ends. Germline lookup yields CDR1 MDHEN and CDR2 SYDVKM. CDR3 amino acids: CASSPQDSSYEQYF. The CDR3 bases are TGTGCCAGCAGTCCCCAGGACAGCTCCTACGAGCAGTACTTC.

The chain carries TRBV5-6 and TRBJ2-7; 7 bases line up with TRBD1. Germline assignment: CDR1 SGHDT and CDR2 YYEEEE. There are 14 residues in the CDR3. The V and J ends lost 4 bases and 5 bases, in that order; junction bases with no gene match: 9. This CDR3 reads CASSLTTGPDEQYF. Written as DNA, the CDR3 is TGTGCCAGCAGCCTAACGACAGGGCCCGACGAGCAGTACTTC.

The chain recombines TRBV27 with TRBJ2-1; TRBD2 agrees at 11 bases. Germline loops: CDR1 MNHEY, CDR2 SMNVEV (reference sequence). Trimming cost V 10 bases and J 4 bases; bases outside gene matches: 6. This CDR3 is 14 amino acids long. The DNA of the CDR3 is TGTGCCACCAGGACTAGCGGGCTTTACAATGAGCAGTTCTTC. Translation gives CATRTSGLYNEQFF.

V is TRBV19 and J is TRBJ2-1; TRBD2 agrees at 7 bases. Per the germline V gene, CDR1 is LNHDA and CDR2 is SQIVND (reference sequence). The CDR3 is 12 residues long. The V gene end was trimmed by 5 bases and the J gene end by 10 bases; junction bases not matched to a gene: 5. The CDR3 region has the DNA TGTGCCAGTAGTCCGGGGGGTTGGGAGCAGTTCTTC. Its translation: CASSPGGWEQFF.

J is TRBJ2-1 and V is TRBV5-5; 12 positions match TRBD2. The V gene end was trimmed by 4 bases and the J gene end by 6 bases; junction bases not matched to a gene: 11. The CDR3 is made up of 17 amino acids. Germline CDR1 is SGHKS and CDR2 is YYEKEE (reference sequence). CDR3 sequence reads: CASSRRLAGDQVNEQFF. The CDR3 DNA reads TGTGCCAGCAGCCGGAGACTAGCGGGAGACCAAGTCAATGAGCAGTTCTTC.

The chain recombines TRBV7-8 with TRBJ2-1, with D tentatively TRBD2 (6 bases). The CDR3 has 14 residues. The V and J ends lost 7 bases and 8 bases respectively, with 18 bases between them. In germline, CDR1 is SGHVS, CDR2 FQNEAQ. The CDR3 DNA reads TGTGCCAGCACCTCCCCGACATCGGGGGATGAGCAGTTCTTC. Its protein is CASTSPTSGDEQFF.

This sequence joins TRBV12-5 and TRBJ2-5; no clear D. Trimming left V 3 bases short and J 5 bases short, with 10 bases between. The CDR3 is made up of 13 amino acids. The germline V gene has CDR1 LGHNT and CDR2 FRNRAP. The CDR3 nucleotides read TGTGCTAGTGGTTTCGGCGTATTGGAGACCCAGTACTTC. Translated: CASGFGVLETQYF.

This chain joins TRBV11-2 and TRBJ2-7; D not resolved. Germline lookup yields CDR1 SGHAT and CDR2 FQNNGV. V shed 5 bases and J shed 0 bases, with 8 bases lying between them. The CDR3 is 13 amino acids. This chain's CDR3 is CASSPTSSYEQYF. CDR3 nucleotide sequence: TGTGCCAGCAGCCCCACGAGCTCCTACGAGCAGTACTTC.

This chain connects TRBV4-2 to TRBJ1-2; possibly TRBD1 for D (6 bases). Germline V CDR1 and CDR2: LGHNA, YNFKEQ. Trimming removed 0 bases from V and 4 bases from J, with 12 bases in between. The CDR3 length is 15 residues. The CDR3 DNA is TGTGCCAGCAGCCAAGAACAGGGAACAGGCTATGGCTACACCTTC. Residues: CASSQEQGTGYGYTF.

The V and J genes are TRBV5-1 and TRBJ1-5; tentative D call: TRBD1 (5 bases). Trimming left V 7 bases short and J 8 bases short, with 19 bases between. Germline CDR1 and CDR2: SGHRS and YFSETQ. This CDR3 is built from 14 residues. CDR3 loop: CASLRRQRTKPQHF. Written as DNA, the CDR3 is TGCGCCAGCCTACGGCGGCAGCGGACAAAGCCCCAGCATTTT.

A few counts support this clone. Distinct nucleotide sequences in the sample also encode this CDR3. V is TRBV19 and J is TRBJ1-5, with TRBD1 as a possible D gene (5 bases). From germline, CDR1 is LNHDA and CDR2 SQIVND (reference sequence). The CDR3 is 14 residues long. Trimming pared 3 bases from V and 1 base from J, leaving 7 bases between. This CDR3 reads CASSIRDSNQPQHF. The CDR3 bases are TGTGCCAGTAGTATCAGGGACAGCAATCAGCCCCAGCATTTT. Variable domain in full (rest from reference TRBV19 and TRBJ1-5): DGGITQSPKYLFRKEGQNVTLSCEQNLNHDAMYWYRQDPGQGLRLIYYSQIVNDFQKGDIAEGYSVSREKKESFPLTVTSAQKNPTAFYLCASSIRDSNQPQHFGDGTRLSIL.